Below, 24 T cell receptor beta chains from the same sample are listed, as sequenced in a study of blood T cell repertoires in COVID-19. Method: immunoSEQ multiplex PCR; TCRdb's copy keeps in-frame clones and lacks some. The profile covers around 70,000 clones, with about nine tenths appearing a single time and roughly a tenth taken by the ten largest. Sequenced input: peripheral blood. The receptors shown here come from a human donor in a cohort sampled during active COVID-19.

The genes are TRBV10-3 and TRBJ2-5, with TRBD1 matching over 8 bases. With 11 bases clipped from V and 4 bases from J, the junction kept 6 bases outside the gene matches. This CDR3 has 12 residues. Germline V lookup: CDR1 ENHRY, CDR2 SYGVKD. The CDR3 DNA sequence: TGTGCCGCCCGGACAGGGAGAGAGACCCAGTACTTC. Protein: CAARTGRETQYF.

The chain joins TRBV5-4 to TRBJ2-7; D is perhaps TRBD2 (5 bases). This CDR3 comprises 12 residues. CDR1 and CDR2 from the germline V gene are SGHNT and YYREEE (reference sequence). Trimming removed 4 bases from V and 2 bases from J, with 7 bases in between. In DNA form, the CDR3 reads TGTGCCAGCAGCGTCGGGGCCTACGAGCAGTACTTC. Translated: CASSVGAYEQYF.

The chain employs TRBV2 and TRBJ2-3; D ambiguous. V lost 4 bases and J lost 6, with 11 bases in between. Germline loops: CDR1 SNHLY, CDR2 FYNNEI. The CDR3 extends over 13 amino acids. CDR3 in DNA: TGTGCCAGCAGTGGGAGCCGCGGTGATACGCAGTATTTT. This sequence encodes CASSGSRGDTQYF.

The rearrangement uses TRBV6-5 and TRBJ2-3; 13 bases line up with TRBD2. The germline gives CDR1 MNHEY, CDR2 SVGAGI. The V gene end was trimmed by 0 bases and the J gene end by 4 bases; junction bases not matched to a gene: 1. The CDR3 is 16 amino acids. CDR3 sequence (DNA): TGTGCCAGCAGTTACTCGACTAGCGGGAGGCCAGATACGCAGTATTTT. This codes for CASSYSTSGRPDTQYF.

CDR3 protein: CACASGTGGDEQYF. CDR3 coding DNA: TGTGCCTGCGCCTCCGGGACAGGGGGCGACGAGCAGTACTTC. The chain joins TRBV27 to TRBJ2-7, with 12 bases aligning to TRBD1. The CDR3 runs to 14 residues. J lost 5 bases, V lost 11 bases, and 10 bases had no gene match. CDR1 MNHEY and CDR2 SMNVEV come from the germline V gene (reference sequence).

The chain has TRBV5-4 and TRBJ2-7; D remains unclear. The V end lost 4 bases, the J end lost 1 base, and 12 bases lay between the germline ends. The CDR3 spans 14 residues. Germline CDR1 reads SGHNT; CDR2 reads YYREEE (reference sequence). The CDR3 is CASSLTRSSYEQYF. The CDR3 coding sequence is TGTGCCAGCAGCCTCACGAGGAGTTCCTACGAGCAGTACTTC.

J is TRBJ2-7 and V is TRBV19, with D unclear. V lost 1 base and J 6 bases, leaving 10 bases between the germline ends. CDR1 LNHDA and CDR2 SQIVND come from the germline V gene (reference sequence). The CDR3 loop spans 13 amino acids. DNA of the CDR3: TGTGCCAGTAGTATAGTGGCGGCCAGCGAGCAGTACTTC. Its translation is CASSIVAASEQYF. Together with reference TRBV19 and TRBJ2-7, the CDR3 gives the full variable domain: DGGITQSPKYLFRKEGQNVTLSCEQNLNHDAMYWYRQDPGQGLRLIYYSQIVNDFQKGDIAEGYSVSREKKESFPLTVTSAQKNPTAFYLCASSIVAASEQYFGPGTRLTVT.

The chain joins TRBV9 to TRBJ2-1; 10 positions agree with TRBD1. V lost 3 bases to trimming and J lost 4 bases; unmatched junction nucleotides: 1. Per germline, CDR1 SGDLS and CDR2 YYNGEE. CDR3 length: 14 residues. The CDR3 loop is CASSGQGAYNEQFF. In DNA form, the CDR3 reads TGTGCCAGCAGCGGACAGGGGGCTTACAATGAGCAGTTCTTC.

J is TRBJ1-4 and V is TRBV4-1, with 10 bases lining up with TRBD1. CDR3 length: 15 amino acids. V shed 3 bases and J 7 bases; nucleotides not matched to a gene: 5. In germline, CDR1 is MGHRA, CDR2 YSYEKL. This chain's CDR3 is CASSQTGTGVEKLFF. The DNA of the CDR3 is TGCGCCAGCAGCCAGACCGGGACAGGGGTTGAAAAACTGTTTTTT.

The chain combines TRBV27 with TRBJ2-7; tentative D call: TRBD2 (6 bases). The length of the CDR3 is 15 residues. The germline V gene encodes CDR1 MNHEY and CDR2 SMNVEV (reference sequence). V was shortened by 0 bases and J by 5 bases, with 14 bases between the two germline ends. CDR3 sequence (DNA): TGTGCCAGCAGTTTATCGCTAGCGTTACTGGACGAGCAGTACTTC. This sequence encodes CASSLSLALLDEQYF.

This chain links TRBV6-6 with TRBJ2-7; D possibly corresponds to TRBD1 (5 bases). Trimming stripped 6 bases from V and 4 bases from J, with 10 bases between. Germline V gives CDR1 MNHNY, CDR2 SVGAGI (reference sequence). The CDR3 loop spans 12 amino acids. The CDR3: CASSPTVYEQYF. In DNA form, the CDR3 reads TGTGCCAGCAGCCCGACAGTTTACGAGCAGTACTTC.

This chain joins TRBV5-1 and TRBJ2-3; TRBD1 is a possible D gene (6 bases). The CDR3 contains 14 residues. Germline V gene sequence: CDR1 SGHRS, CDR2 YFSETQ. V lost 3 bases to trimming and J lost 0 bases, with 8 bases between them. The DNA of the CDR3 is TGCGCCAGCAGCTCCGGACAGAGCACAGATACGCAGTATTTT. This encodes CASSSGQSTDTQYF. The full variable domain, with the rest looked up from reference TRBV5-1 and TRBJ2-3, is KAGVTQTPRYLIKTRGQQVTLSCSPISGHRSVSWYQQTPGQGLQFLFEYFSETQRNKGNFPGRFSGRQFSNSRSEMNVSTLELGDSALYLCASSSGQSTDTQYFGPGTRLTVL.

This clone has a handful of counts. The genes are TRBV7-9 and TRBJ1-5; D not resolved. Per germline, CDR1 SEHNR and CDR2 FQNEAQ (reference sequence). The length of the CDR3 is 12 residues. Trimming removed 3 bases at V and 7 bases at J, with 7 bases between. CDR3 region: CASSFPGQPQHF. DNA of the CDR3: TGTGCCAGCAGCTTTCCCGGGCAGCCCCAGCATTTT.

For the CDR3, the DNA is TGTGCCAGCAGCTTAATGGGGGGGACGGAAGCTTTCTTT. Its protein product is CASSLMGGTEAFF. The chain is built from TRBV7-3 and TRBJ1-1, with a tentative D call TRBD1 (5 bases). Per the germline V gene, CDR1 is SGHTA and CDR2 is FQGTGA. The CDR3 is 13 residues long. V lost 1 base and J 8 bases, leaving 11 bases between the germline ends.

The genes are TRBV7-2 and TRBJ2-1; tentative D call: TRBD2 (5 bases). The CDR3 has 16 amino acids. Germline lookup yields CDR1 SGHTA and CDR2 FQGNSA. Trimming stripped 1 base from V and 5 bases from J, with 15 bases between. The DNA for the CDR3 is TGTGCCAGCAGCTTAGTATCTACTAGATGGGACAATGAGCAGTTCTTC. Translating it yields CASSLVSTRWDNEQFF.

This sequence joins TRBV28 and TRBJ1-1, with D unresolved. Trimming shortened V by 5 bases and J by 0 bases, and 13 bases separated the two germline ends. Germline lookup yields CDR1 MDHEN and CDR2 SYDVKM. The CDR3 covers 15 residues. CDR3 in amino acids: CASSPPEGMNTEAFF. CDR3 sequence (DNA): TGTGCCAGCAGTCCGCCGGAGGGCATGAACACTGAAGCTTTCTTT.

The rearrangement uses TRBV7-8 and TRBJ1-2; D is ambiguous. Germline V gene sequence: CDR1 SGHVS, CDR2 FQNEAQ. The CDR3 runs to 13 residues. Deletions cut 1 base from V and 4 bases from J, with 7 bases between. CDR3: CASSLDKIYGYTF. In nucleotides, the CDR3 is TGTGCCAGCAGCTTAGACAAGATCTATGGCTACACCTTC.

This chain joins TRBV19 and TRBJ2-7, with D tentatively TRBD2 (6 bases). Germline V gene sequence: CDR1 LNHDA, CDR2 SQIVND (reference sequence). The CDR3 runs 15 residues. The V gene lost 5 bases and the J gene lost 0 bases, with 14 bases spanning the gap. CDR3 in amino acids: CASSGFAGSSYEQYF. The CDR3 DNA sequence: TGTGCCAGTAGTGGATTTGCGGGGAGCTCCTACGAGCAGTACTTC. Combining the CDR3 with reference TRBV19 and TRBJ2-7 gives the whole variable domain DGGITQSPKYLFRKEGQNVTLSCEQNLNHDAMYWYRQDPGQGLRLIYYSQIVNDFQKGDIAEGYSVSREKKESFPLTVTSAQKNPTAFYLCASSGFAGSSYEQYFGPGTRLTVT.

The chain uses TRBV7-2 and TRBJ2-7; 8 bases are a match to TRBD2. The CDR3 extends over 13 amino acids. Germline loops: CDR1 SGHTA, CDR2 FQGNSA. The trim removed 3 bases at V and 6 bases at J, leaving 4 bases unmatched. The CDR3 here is CASSLIGRGEQYF. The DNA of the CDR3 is TGTGCCAGCAGCTTGATCGGGAGGGGCGAGCAGTACTTC.

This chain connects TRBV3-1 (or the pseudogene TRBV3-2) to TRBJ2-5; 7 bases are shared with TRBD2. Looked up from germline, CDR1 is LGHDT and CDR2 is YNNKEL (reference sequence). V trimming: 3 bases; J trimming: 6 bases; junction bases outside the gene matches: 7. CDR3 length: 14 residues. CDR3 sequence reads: CASSQRWGGKTQYF. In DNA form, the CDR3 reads TGTGCCAGCAGCCAGAGGTGGGGGGGTAAGACCCAGTACTTC.

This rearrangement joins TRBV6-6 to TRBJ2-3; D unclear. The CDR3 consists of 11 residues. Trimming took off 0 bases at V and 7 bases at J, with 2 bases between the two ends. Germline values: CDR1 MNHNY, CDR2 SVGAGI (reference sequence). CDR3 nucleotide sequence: TGTGCCAGCAGTTACTCTAATACGCAGTATTTT. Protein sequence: CASSYSNTQYF.

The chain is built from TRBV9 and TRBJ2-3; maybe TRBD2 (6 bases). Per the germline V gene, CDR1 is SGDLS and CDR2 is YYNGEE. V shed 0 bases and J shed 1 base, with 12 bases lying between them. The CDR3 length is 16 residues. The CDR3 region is CASSVVGEEGTDTQYF. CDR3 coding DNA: TGTGCCAGCAGCGTAGTAGGGGAGGAAGGCACAGATACGCAGTATTTT.

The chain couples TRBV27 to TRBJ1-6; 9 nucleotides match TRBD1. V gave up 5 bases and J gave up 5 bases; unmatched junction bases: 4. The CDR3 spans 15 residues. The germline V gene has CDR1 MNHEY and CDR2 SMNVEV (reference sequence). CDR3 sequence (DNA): TGTGCCAGCAGTGGCCGGACAGGGGATAATTCACCCCTCCACTTT. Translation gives CASSGRTGDNSPLHF.

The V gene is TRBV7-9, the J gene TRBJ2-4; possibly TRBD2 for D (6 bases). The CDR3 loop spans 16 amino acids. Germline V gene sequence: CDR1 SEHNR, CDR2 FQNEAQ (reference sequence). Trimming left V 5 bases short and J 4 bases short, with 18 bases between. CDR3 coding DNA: TGTGCCAGCAGCCAAGACGCGGGGCCCGGGAAAAACATTCAGTACTTC. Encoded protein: CASSQDAGPGKNIQYF.